This paragraph covers one TCR beta chain sequence. This table comes from immunoSEQ multiplex PCR, and its TCRdb copy is limited to in-frame clones, with some not included. The top ten hold 12% of the sample, which has tens of thousands of clones, roughly 85% seen once. The CDR3 covers 13 residues. CDR1 is LNHDA, CDR2 SQIVND, per germline (reference sequence). The data were taken from a study of sequential checkpoint blockade in melanoma. For the study at large: Patients were randomized 1:1 to nivolumab-then-ipilimumab or ipilimumab-then-nivolumab first-line. Each arm's sequence ended with maintenance nivolumab.

Treatment in this sample: randomized to nivolumab then ipilimumab (arm A) or the reverse (arm B). DNA-damaging chemotherapy had not been given to any patient beforehand. PBMC sorting kept live CD3+CD8+ cells without CD19 or CD56. The sequence was obtained from a human donor with melanoma. V and J are TRBV19 and TRBJ2-3; tentatively, D is TRBD2 (5 bases). The source was CD8+ T cells sorted from blood (inferred from file names), collected from a patient given nivolumab and ipilimumab in sequence. This chain's CDR3 is CATSSGGTDTQYF. In DNA, the CDR3 is TGTGCAACTAGTTCCGGGGGCACAGATACGCAGTATTTT.